This entry is about one T cell receptor beta chain. The sample is drawn from a study of T cells after yellow fever vaccination. Trimming took 3 bases from V and 4 from J, leaving 12 bases between them. The CDR3 totals 14 residues. TCRdb re-called the 5' RACE reads with MiXCR, one entry per CDR3 protein. The profile shows 80,000 to 100,000 distinct CDR3 sequences, 4.5% to 6% of them singletons. Here the sequenced sample was CD8+ T cells sorted from PBMCs, taken 10 days after the yellow fever booster vaccination. V is TRBV12-3 or TRBV12-4 and J is TRBJ1-1; perhaps TRBD1 as D (5 bases). The receptor comes from a man between 18 and 29 years old who received the YFV17D yellow fever vaccine. The CDR3 DNA follows: TGTGCCAGCAGTTTTAGGGGATTGGGCACTGAAGCTTTCTTT. Encoded protein: CASSFRGLGTEAFF.